These T cell receptor beta chains were read from a single sample in a study of blood T cell repertoires in COVID-19. Sequenced by immunoSEQ multiplex PCR; TCRdb stores in-frame clones only, minus some. The table records approximately 150,000 clones, approximately 90% of them present only once. The sample was peripheral blood. The receptors were gathered from a man younger than 30 with COVID-19, enrolled during active disease. Each CDR3 is given with its conserved first and last residue. Each record gives: CDR3 length, V gene, clone size, J gene, D gene, CDR3 DNA, CDR3 protein. A D gene is named only where the DNA matches it firmly. A row's size may be missing; if present it is once, few, many or a size class.

CDR3 length: 16
V gene: TRBV2
clone size: .
J gene: TRBJ2-2
D gene: TRBD2
CDR3 DNA: TGTGCCAGCAGTGAATTGCCTAGCGGGATTGCCGGGGAGCTGTTTTTT
CDR3 protein: CASSELPSGIAGELFF

CDR3 length: 18
V gene: TRBV28
clone size: .
J gene: TRBJ2-1
D gene: TRBD2
CDR3 DNA: TGTGCCAGCAGTTCCCACATACAGGGACTAGCGAAGGTGGATGGGCAGTTCTTC
CDR3 protein: CASSSHIQGLAKVDGQFF

CDR3 length: 17
V gene: TRBV18
clone size: few
J gene: TRBJ2-1
D gene: TRBD2
CDR3 DNA: TGTGCCAGCTCACTCGATCCACTAGCGGGGGCCTACAATGAGCAGTTCTTC
CDR3 protein: CASSLDPLAGAYNEQFF

CDR3 length: 16
V gene: TRBV13
clone size: .
J gene: TRBJ2-3
D gene: .
CDR3 DNA: TGTGCCAGCAGCTCAGGCGGGTTCCCATCGGCAGATACGCAGTATTTT
CDR3 protein: CASSSGGFPSADTQYF

CDR3 length: 16
V gene: TRBV7-2
clone size: .
J gene: TRBJ1-2
D gene: TRBD1
CDR3 DNA: TGTGCCAGCAGCTCCCTGGGGACAGTGGGACCTTATGGCTACACCTTC
CDR3 protein: CASSSLGTVGPYGYTF

CDR3 length: 14
V gene: TRBV28
clone size: .
J gene: TRBJ1-3
D gene: .
CDR3 DNA: TGTGCCAGCAGTTTGGTCAGCTCTGGAAACACCATATATTTT
CDR3 protein: CASSLVSSGNTIYF

CDR3 length: 18
V gene: TRBV27
clone size: .
J gene: TRBJ2-5
D gene: TRBD2
CDR3 DNA: TGTGCCAGCAGCCTTTCCGGACCGGGACTAGCGGGAGGAGAGACCCAGTACTTC
CDR3 protein: CASSLSGPGLAGGETQYF

CDR3 length: 13
V gene: TRBV24-1
clone size: once
J gene: TRBJ1-1
D gene: TRBD1
CDR3 DNA: TGTGCCACCCGAGACCAGGGGGGAACTGAAGCTTTCTTT
CDR3 protein: CATRDQGGTEAFF

CDR3 length: 15
V gene: TRBV6-4
clone size: once
J gene: TRBJ2-1
D gene: TRBD2
CDR3 DNA: TGTGCCAGCTCCCTCTCTAGCGGGAGTTACAATGAGCAGTTCTTC
CDR3 protein: CASSLSSGSYNEQFF

CDR3 length: 22
V gene: TRBV10-2
clone size: .
J gene: TRBJ1-1
D gene: TRBD1
CDR3 DNA: TGCGCCAGCAGTGAGTCGAATCTCGGATACCAGATCCGGGACAGGGGTTTTACTGAAGCTTTCTTT
CDR3 protein: CASSESNLGYQIRDRGFTEAFF

CDR3 length: 19
V gene: TRBV5-8
clone size: .
J gene: TRBJ2-5
D gene: TRBD2
CDR3 DNA: TGTGCCAGCAGCTTGCGGGGGTGGGGTACTAGCGGGATCGGAGAGACCCAGTACTTC
CDR3 protein: CASSLRGWGTSGIGETQYF

CDR3 length: 12
V gene: TRBV28
clone size: few
J gene: TRBJ2-7
D gene: .
CDR3 DNA: TGTGCCAGCAGTTTAAATCAGTACGAGCAGTACTTC
CDR3 protein: CASSLNQYEQYF

CDR3 length: 13
V gene: TRBV27
clone size: .
J gene: TRBJ2-7
D gene: .
CDR3 DNA: TGTGCCAGCAGTTTTTCAGACGGGTACGAGCAGTACTTC
CDR3 protein: CASSFSDGYEQYF

CDR3 length: 14
V gene: TRBV5-4
clone size: .
J gene: TRBJ2-7
D gene: .
CDR3 DNA: TGTGCCAGCAGCTTGGGGGACAACGCCTACGAGCAGTACTTC
CDR3 protein: CASSLGDNAYEQYF

CDR3 length: 13
V gene: TRBV5-1
clone size: few
J gene: TRBJ1-2
D gene: .
CDR3 DNA: TGCGCCAGCAGCTTGCAGGGGAACTATGGCTACACCTTC
CDR3 protein: CASSLQGNYGYTF

CDR3 length: 14
V gene: TRBV7-2
clone size: .
J gene: TRBJ2-3
D gene: .
CDR3 DNA: TGTGCCAGCAGCTTAACACAGGACACAGATACGCAGTATTTT
CDR3 protein: CASSLTQDTDTQYF

CDR3 length: 15
V gene: TRBV5-4
clone size: .
J gene: TRBJ1-1
D gene: .
CDR3 DNA: TGTGCCAGCAGCTTGGATGTGCGGAAGAACACTGAAGCTTTCTTT
CDR3 protein: CASSLDVRKNTEAFF

CDR3 length: 14
V gene: TRBV27
clone size: once
J gene: TRBJ2-2
D gene: .
CDR3 DNA: TGTGCCAGCAGACTTCTTGGGGCGGCCGGGGAGCTGTTTTTT
CDR3 protein: CASRLLGAAGELFF

CDR3 length: 14
V gene: TRBV14
clone size: .
J gene: TRBJ2-7
D gene: .
CDR3 DNA: TGTGCCAGCAGCCTCACGGGACATTTCTACGAGCAGTACTTC
CDR3 protein: CASSLTGHFYEQYF

CDR3 length: 14
V gene: TRBV27
clone size: .
J gene: TRBJ2-7
D gene: TRBD1
CDR3 DNA: TGTGCCAGCAGTCCGCGACAGGGATACTACGAGCAGTACTTC
CDR3 protein: CASSPRQGYYEQYF

CDR3 length: 15
V gene: TRBV24-1
clone size: .
J gene: TRBJ2-5
D gene: TRBD2
CDR3 DNA: TGTGCCACCAGTTCCCCGGGAGGGGGGCGAGAGACCCAGTACTTC
CDR3 protein: CATSSPGGGRETQYF

CDR3 length: 17
V gene: TRBV24-1
clone size: few
J gene: TRBJ2-1
D gene: .
CDR3 DNA: TGTGCCACCAGTGATACCTTGGGGGGGGCTAGAGTTCTTGAGCAGTTCTTC
CDR3 protein: CATSDTLGGARVLEQFF

CDR3 length: 16
V gene: TRBV28
clone size: .
J gene: TRBJ2-3
D gene: .
CDR3 DNA: TGTGCCAGCAGCCCCTTCGGCGGTGCTAGCACAGATACGCAGTATTTT
CDR3 protein: CASSPFGGASTDTQYF

CDR3 length: 15
V gene: TRBV18
clone size: .
J gene: TRBJ2-3
D gene: .
CDR3 DNA: TGTGCCAGCTCACAACGCGACAGTGGGACAGATACGCAGTATTTT
CDR3 protein: CASSQRDSGTDTQYF

CDR3 length: 13
V gene: TRBV4-3
clone size: .
J gene: TRBJ2-1
D gene: TRBD2
CDR3 DNA: TGCGCCAGCAGCCCGGGACTAGACAATGAGCAGTTCTTC
CDR3 protein: CASSPGLDNEQFF

CDR3 length: 14
V gene: TRBV2
clone size: .
J gene: TRBJ2-5
D gene: TRBD1
CDR3 DNA: TGTGCCAGTCGACAGGGTACCTACCAAGAGACCCAGTACTTC
CDR3 protein: CASRQGTYQETQYF

CDR3 length: 17
V gene: TRBV6-2/TRBV6-3
clone size: .
J gene: TRBJ2-7
D gene: .
CDR3 DNA: TGTGCCAGCAGTTACCAACTCCCGGGTCCGTTGACCTACGAGCAGTACTTC
CDR3 protein: CASSYQLPGPLTYEQYF

CDR3 length: 14
V gene: TRBV6-5
clone size: .
J gene: TRBJ2-5
D gene: TRBD2
CDR3 DNA: TGTGCCAGTAGTAGCGGGAGTACACAAGAGACCCAGTACTTC
CDR3 protein: CASSSGSTQETQYF

CDR3 length: 13
V gene: TRBV7-8
clone size: .
J gene: TRBJ1-1
D gene: .
CDR3 DNA: TGTGCCAGCAGCGTCGGGGATAACACTGAAGCTTTCTTT
CDR3 protein: CASSVGDNTEAFF

CDR3 length: 17
V gene: TRBV4-1
clone size: .
J gene: TRBJ2-5
D gene: .
CDR3 DNA: TGCGCCAGCAGCCCCCTGGGGGGACCTACAAGGGAGGAGACCCAGTACTTC
CDR3 protein: CASSPLGGPTREETQYF

CDR3 length: 17
V gene: TRBV28
clone size: .
J gene: TRBJ2-7
D gene: TRBD2
CDR3 DNA: TGTGCCAGCAGACCAACTGGGACTAGCGGGAATACCTACGAGCAGTACTTC
CDR3 protein: CASRPTGTSGNTYEQYF

CDR3 length: 14
V gene: TRBV6-2/TRBV6-3
clone size: .
J gene: TRBJ1-2
D gene: .
CDR3 DNA: TGTGCCAGCAGCCGGCGGCAGGGCCTCAATGGCTACACCTTC
CDR3 protein: CASSRRQGLNGYTF

CDR3 length: 14
V gene: TRBV21-1
clone size: .
J gene: TRBJ2-5
D gene: .
CDR3 DNA: TGTGCCACCCCTAGCGGGAGGTCTAGAGAGACCCAGTACTTC
CDR3 protein: CATPSGRSRETQYF

CDR3 length: 18
V gene: TRBV19
clone size: .
J gene: TRBJ2-6
D gene: .
CDR3 DNA: TGTGCCACCCACCCGGGGGAAGTCGGCGCGCATGGGGCCAACGTCCTGACTTTC
CDR3 protein: CATHPGEVGAHGANVLTF

CDR3 length: 12
V gene: TRBV5-5
clone size: .
J gene: TRBJ2-7
D gene: TRBD1
CDR3 DNA: TGTGCCAGCAGGAGGACAGGGGGCGAGCAGTACTTC
CDR3 protein: CASRRTGGEQYF

CDR3 length: 14
V gene: TRBV29-1
clone size: few
J gene: TRBJ2-1
D gene: .
CDR3 DNA: TGCAGCGTTGATTATAGATCCCCCTACAATGAGCAGTTCTTC
CDR3 protein: CSVDYRSPYNEQFF